This TCR beta chain stems from a study of T cells in Graves' hyperthyroidism and ophthalmopathy. As for the study in general: Peripheral blood was acquired at first diagnosis, ahead of any therapy whatsoever.

Authors of the study amplified TCR beta CDR3 regions from RNA transcripts. HTBI primers were used for first-round RT-PCR of the TCR CDR3. TCRdb reprocessed the multiplex PCR reads via MiXCR and lists one record per CDR3 protein. The sample includes 600,000 or so distinct CDR3 sequences, about 14% seen only once; the top ten take roughly an eighth. The CDR3 is 14 amino acids. CDR1 and CDR2 (germline): WSHSY, SAAADI. Trimming shortened V by 6 bases and J by 0 bases, and 9 bases separated the two germline ends. Individuals with ophthalmopathy presented a Clinical Activity Score of at least 3, a NOSPECS grade of at least 4 and a duration under 3 months. Together with thyroid ultrasound, orbital computed tomography, serum thyroxine and TRAb, clinical symptoms were used for diagnoses.

The chain recombines TRBV10-2 with TRBJ1-3; perhaps TRBD1 as D (5 bases). The sequence came from a woman in her 50s with Graves' ophthalmopathy. Sequencing was carried out using blood. The CDR3 loop is CASRRGSSGNTIYF. As DNA, the CDR3 is TGCGCCAGCAGGAGGGGTAGCTCTGGAAACACCATATATTTT.